This T cell receptor (beta chain) comes out of a study of T cells after yellow fever vaccination (dated by TCRdb to about 2019). As for the study more broadly: The SMART-Seq v4 Ultra Low Input RNA kit was used to prepare libraries from fractions with low cell numbers. Two healthy male donors made up the cohort, one aged 18 to 29 years and the other aged 30 to 40 years. To follow T-cell clones before and after primary and booster YFV17D yellow fever vaccination, bulk TCR alpha and beta repertoires were sequenced over time. Bulk PBMC replicates and cell subsets were isolated from blood drawn at multiple timepoints before and after both primary and secondary immunization.

The research as a whole found: Because only a couple of donors were included in the study, the extent to which the findings can be generalized is limited. After the booster, most of the clones that had expanded following primary vaccination were detected again (almost 98% of CD4 and roughly 88% of CD8), which suggests that memory was broadly maintained. Compared with the primary T-cell response, the secondary T-cell response was faster but weaker, reaching its peak on day 5 rather than on day 15. A small share of clonotypes was detected in both CD4 and CD8 compartments, with the overlap likely arising from convergent recombination. Computational filtering was required because FACS-sorted repertoires could contain abundant contaminating clonotypes from the bulk population.

The intended sense of this specimen's treatment or condition label: live attenuated yellow fever vaccine strain. At every blood-draw timepoint, two biological replicates of bulk PBMCs were collected. A standard Ficoll-Paque protocol was used to isolate PBMCs from peripheral blood. RNA was extracted with TriZol from bulk PBMCs, CD4 and CD8 fractions, and dextramer-positive and dextramer-negative fractions. The junction carries 12 bases between V and J, which are trimmed by 10 bases and 3 bases respectively. The germline V gene (reference sequence) sets CDR1 to MNHEY and CDR2 to SMNVEV. Measured from the cysteine to the phenylalanine, the CDR3 is 13 residues long. Only the CDR3 DNA stays, 39 bases, in frame from base 1. TCR cDNA was synthesized by 5'RACE template switching, through which a universal primer site and unique molecular identifiers were introduced. cDNA synthesis was primed from both the TCR alpha and TCR beta constant segments. Libraries were amplified in two PCR steps, with sample barcodes and sequencing adapters added in the second step. Sequencing of libraries was performed on Illumina HiSeq 2500 (2x100 bp) or NovaSeq (2x150 bp). The paper's processing steps were these. Reads were demultiplexed and collapsed into UMI consensus sequences with MIGEC, and V(D)J alignment was performed with MiXCR. Using edgeR on replicate PBMC samples, clonotypes were called vaccine-responding if FDR was below 0.01 and the log2 fold change was above 5 up to day 15. CD4 or CD8 identity was assigned to each bulk clonotype according to whether the clonotype was present at higher abundance in the sequenced CD4 repertoire or the sequenced CD8 repertoire. The public reads were reprocessed in TCRdb via fastp at Q25 and MiXCR, keeping in-frame beta chains. All rows with the same CDR3 protein become a single entry with the most common DNA and genes. The authors' filters were not applied to this entry. The sample table lists 500,000 to 650,000 distinct CDR3 sequences, about 15% of them with a count of one. 15% to 20% of the sample is taken by the ten largest.

A few counts support this clonotype. Its antigen specificity is not known. The sample holds no much larger clone one base away, and base qualities are not on file. The V and J segments used are TRBV27 and TRBJ2-2; TRBD2 might be the D gene, on 5 matching bases. The sequence was obtained from a young man who received the YFV17D yellow fever vaccine. The sequenced sample was PBMCs, obtained about 5 days after the first yellow fever vaccination. The nucleotide sequence reads as follows: TGTGCCACGTCCCGGGGTTACACCGGGGAGCTGTTTTTT. Its protein is CATSRGYTGELFF.